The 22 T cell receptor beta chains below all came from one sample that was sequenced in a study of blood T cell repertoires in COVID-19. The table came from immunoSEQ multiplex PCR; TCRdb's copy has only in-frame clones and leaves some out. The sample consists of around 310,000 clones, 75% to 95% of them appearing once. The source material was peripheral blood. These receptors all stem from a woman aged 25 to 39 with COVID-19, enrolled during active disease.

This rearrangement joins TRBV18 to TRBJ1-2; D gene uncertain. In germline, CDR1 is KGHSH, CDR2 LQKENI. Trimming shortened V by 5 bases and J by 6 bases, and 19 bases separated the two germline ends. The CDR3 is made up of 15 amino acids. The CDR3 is CASSAVSEPVNGYTF. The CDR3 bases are TGTGCCAGCTCAGCGGTCAGCGAACCGGTAAATGGCTACACCTTC.

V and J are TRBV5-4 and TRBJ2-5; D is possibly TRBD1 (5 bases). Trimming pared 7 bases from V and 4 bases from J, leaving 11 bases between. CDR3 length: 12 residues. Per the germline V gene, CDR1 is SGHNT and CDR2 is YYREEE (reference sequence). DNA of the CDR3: TGTGCCAGCGCCCTTGGGGCAGAGACCCAGTACTTC. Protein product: CASALGAETQYF.

This CDR3 is CASSYGTGGSEQYF. The CDR3 DNA sequence: TGTGCCAGCAGCTATGGGACAGGGGGCTCCGAGCAGTACTTC. This sequence joins TRBV7-9 and TRBJ2-7; 12 bases match TRBD1. From germline, CDR1 is SEHNR and CDR2 FQNEAQ (reference sequence). V was pared by 4 bases and J by 6 bases, with 4 bases of the junction left unmatched. The CDR3 consists of 14 residues. Full variable domain (remainder filled in from reference TRBV7-9 and TRBJ2-7): DTGVSQNPRHKITKRGQNVTFRCDPISEHNRLYWYRQTLGQGPEFLTYFQNEAQLEKSRLLSDRFSAERPKGSFSTLEIQRTEQGDSAMYLCASSYGTGGSEQYFGPGTRLTVT.

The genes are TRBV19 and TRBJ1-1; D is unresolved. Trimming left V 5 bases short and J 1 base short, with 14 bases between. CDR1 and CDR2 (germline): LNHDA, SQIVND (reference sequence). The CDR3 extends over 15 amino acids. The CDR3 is CASSATSDWNTEAFF. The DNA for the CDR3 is TGTGCCAGTAGTGCAACTTCCGACTGGAACACTGAAGCTTTCTTT.

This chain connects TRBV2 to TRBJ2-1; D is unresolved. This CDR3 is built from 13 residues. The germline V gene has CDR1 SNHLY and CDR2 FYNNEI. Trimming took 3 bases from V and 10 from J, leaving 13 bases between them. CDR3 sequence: CASSEATPPEQFF. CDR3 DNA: TGTGCCAGCAGTGAGGCGACACCGCCGGAGCAGTTCTTC.

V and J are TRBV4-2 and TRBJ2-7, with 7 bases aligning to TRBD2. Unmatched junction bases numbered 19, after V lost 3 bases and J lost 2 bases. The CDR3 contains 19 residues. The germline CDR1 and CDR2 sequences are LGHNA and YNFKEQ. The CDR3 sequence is CASSHPVPLGGSLTYEQYF. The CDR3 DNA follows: TGTGCCAGCAGCCACCCAGTACCTCTTGGCGGGAGTCTCACCTACGAGCAGTACTTC.

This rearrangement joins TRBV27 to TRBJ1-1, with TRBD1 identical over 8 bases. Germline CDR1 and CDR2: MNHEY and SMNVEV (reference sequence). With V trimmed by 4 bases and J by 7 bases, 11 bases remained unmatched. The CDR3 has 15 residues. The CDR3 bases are TGTGCCAGCAGTTCCCCACAGACAGGGGAAGGTGAAGCTTTCTTT. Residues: CASSSPQTGEGEAFF.

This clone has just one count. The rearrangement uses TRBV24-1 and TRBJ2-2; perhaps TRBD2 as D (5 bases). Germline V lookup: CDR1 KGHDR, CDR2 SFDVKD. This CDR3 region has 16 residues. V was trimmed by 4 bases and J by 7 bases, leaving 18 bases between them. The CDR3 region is CATSDPSGKGFGELFF. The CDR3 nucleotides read TGTGCCACCAGTGACCCATCCGGGAAGGGCTTCGGGGAGCTGTTTTTT.

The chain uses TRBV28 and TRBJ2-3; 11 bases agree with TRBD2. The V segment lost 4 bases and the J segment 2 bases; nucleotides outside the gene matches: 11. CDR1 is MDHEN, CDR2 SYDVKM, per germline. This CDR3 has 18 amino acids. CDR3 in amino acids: CASSSPELAGEYTDTQYF. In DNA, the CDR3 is TGTGCCAGCAGTTCCCCGGAACTAGCGGGAGAGTACACAGATACGCAGTATTTT.

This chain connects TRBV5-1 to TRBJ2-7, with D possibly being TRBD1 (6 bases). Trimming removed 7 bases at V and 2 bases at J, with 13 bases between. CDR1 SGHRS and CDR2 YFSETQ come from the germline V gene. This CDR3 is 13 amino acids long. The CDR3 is CASSGQYAYEQYF. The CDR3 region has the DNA TGCGCCAGCTCCGGACAGTACGCCTACGAGCAGTACTTC.

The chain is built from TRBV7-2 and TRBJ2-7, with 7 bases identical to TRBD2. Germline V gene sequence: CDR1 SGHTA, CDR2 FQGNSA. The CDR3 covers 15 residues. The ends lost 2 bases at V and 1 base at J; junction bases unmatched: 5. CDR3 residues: CASSLLAGESYEQYF. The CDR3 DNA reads TGTGCCAGCAGCTTATTGGCGGGAGAGTCCTACGAGCAGTACTTC.

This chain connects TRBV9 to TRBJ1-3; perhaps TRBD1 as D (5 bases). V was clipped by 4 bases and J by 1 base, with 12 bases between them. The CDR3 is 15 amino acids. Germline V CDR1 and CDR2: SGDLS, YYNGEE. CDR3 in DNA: TGTGCCAGCAGCCCGGGGGGGACGTCTGGAAACACCATATATTTT. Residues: CASSPGGTSGNTIYF.

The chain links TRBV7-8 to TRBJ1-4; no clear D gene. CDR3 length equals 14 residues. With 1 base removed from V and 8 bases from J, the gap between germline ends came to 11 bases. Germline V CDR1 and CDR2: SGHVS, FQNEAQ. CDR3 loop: CASSLVGMGEKLFF. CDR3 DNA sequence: TGTGCCAGCAGCTTAGTCGGGATGGGCGAAAAACTGTTTTTT.

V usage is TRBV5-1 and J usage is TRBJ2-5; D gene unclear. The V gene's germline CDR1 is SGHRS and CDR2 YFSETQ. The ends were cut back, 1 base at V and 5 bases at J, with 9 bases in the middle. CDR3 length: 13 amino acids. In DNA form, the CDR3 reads TGCGCCAGCAGCTTGCAGGCTCGGGAGACCCAGTACTTC. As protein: CASSLQARETQYF.

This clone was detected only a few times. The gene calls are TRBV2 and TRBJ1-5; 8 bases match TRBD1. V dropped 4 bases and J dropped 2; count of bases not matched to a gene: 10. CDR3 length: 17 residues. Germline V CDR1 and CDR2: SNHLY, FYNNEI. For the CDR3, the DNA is TGTGCCAGCAGTGTAGTCAGGGGGCCGGAGGGCAATCAGCCCCAGCATTTT. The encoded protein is CASSVVRGPEGNQPQHF.

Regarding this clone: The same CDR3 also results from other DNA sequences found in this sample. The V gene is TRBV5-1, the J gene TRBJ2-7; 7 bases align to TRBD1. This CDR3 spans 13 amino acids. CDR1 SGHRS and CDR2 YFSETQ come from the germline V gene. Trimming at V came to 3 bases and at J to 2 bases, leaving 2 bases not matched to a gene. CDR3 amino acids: CASSSGQTYEQYF. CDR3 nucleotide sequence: TGCGCCAGCAGCTCGGGACAGACCTACGAGCAGTACTTC.

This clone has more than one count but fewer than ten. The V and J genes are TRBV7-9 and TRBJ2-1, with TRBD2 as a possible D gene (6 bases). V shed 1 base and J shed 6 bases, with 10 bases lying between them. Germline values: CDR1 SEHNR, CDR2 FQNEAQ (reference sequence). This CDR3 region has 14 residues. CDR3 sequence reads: CASSLEGGLNEQFF. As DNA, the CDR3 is TGTGCCAGCAGCTTAGAGGGAGGCCTCAATGAGCAGTTCTTC.

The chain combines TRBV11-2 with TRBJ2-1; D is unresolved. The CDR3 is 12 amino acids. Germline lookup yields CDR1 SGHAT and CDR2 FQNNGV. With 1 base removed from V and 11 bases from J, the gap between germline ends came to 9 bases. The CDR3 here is CASSLVPEKQFF. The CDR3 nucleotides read TGTGCCAGCAGCTTAGTCCCCGAGAAGCAGTTCTTC.

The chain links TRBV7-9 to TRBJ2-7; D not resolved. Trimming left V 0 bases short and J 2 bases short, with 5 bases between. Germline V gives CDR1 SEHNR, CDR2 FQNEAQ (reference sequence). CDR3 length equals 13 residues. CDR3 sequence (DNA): TGTGCCAGCAGCTTAGCGGAGACCTACGAGCAGTACTTC. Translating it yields CASSLAETYEQYF.

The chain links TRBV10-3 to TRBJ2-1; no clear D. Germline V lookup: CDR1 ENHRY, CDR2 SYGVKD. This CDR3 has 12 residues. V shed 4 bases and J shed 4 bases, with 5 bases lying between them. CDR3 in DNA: TGTGCCATCAGTGGCCAGTACAATGAGCAGTTCTTC. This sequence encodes CAISGQYNEQFF.

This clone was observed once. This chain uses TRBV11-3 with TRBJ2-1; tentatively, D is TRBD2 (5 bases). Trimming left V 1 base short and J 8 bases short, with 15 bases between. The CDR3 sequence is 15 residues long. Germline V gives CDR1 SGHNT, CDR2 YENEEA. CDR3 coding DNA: TGTGCCAGCAGCTTAGGGTGGGCCCTCGGGGATGAGCAGTTCTTC. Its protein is CASSLGWALGDEQFF.

CDR3 coding DNA: TGTGCCAGCAGCGGGTTAACAGGGGGCTACAATGAGCAGTTCTTC. Translation: CASSGLTGGYNEQFF. The gene calls are TRBV5-5 and TRBJ2-1, with 8 bases identical to TRBD1. The germline gives CDR1 SGHKS, CDR2 YYEKEE (reference sequence). The CDR3 extends over 15 amino acids. The trim removed 4 bases at V and 3 bases at J, leaving 6 bases unmatched.